The rows below give T cell receptor beta chains drawn from one sample of a study of T cells in Graves' hyperthyroidism and ophthalmopathy. Each CDR3 protein gets one entry after TCRdb re-called the multiplex PCR reads with MiXCR. In the table there are hundreds of thousands of distinct CDR3 sequences, around 15% of which are singletons. Sequenced sample: blood. These receptors were taken from an older woman with Graves' ophthalmopathy. Both conserved end residues are part of each CDR3. D genes are given only for firm matches. Clone size is shown for a subset of rows, as once, few, many or a class of expanded clone.

cdr3_aa: CASSYGTGESSEAFF; cdr3_nt: TGCGCCAGCAGCTACGGGACAGGGGAATCTTCTGAAGCTTTCTTT; v_call: TRBV5-1; d_call: TRBD1; clone_size: -; j_call: TRBJ1-1
cdr3_aa: CASSELWGGANTGELFF; cdr3_nt: TGTGCCAGCAGTGAGCTGTGGGGGGGAGCGAACACCGGGGAGCTGTTTTTT; v_call: TRBV2; d_call: TRBD2; clone_size: many; j_call: TRBJ2-2
cdr3_aa: CASTAGKSTDTQYF; cdr3_nt: TGTGCCAGTACGGCGGGAAAAAGCACAGATACGCAGTATTTT; v_call: TRBV25-1; d_call: -; clone_size: -; j_call: TRBJ2-3
cdr3_aa: CASRLAGGSGELFF; cdr3_nt: TGTGCCAGCAGGCTAGCGGGAGGGTCCGGGGAGCTGTTTTTT; v_call: TRBV11-1; d_call: TRBD2; clone_size: few; j_call: TRBJ2-2
cdr3_aa: CASSYDSGNTIYF; cdr3_nt: TGTGCCAGCAGTTACGACTCTGGAAACACCATATATTTT; v_call: TRBV6-9; d_call: -; clone_size: -; j_call: TRBJ1-3
cdr3_aa: CASSPPLRAPEAFF; cdr3_nt: TGTGCCAGCAGTCCCCCCCTGAGGGCCCCTGAAGCTTTCTTT; v_call: TRBV28; d_call: -; clone_size: -; j_call: TRBJ1-1
cdr3_aa: CASSATKLRGGEQYF; cdr3_nt: TGTGCCAGCAGCGCCACCAAGCTACGGGGGGGTGAGCAGTACTTC; v_call: TRBV7-2; d_call: TRBD2; clone_size: many; j_call: TRBJ2-7
cdr3_aa: CASSLSVSGANVLTF; cdr3_nt: TGTGCCAGCAGCTTATCAGTCTCTGGGGCCAACGTCCTGACTTTC; v_call: TRBV7-2; d_call: -; clone_size: -; j_call: TRBJ2-6
cdr3_aa: CASSQDLGGTYNEQFF; cdr3_nt: TGCGCCAGCAGCCAAGATCTGGGGGGAACCTACAATGAGCAGTTCTTC; v_call: TRBV4-1; d_call: -; clone_size: -; j_call: TRBJ2-1
cdr3_aa: CSAIGTSGRAGNTGELFF; cdr3_nt: TGCAGTGCGATTGGGACTAGCGGGAGGGCCGGGAACACCGGGGAGCTGTTTTTT; v_call: TRBV20-1; d_call: TRBD2; clone_size: many; j_call: TRBJ2-2
cdr3_aa: CASSASDYNEQFF; cdr3_nt: TGTGCCAGCAGTGCCTCGGATTACAATGAGCAGTTCTTC; v_call: TRBV6-1; d_call: -; clone_size: few; j_call: TRBJ2-1
cdr3_aa: CASSLAGASPLHF; cdr3_nt: TGTGCCAGCAGCTTAGCGGGGGCTTCACCCCTCCACTTT; v_call: TRBV11-2; d_call: -; clone_size: many; j_call: TRBJ1-6
cdr3_aa: CSSSRPRDTQYF; cdr3_nt: TGCAGTTCTTCCCGGCCCCGAGATACGCAGTATTTT; v_call: TRBV20-1; d_call: -; clone_size: many; j_call: TRBJ2-3
cdr3_aa: CASTDRGSEKLFF; cdr3_nt: TGTGCCAGCACGGACAGGGGGTCTGAAAAACTGTTTTTT; v_call: TRBV12-3/TRBV12-4; d_call: TRBD1; clone_size: many; j_call: TRBJ1-4
cdr3_aa: CASSLEDRGVDIQYF; cdr3_nt: TGCGCCAGCAGCTTGGAGGACAGGGGCGTCGACATTCAGTACTTC; v_call: TRBV5-1; d_call: TRBD1; clone_size: many; j_call: TRBJ2-4
cdr3_aa: CASSPTSEQFF; cdr3_nt: TGTGCCAGCAGCCCGACTAGTGAGCAGTTCTTC; v_call: TRBV7-9; d_call: -; clone_size: many; j_call: TRBJ2-1
cdr3_aa: CASSVTGFGQPQHF; cdr3_nt: TGTGCCAGCAGCGTCACAGGTTTCGGTCAGCCCCAGCATTTT; v_call: TRBV28; d_call: -; clone_size: many; j_call: TRBJ1-5
cdr3_aa: CASVSGRAADTQYF; cdr3_nt: TGTGCCTCGGTTAGCGGGAGGGCTGCAGATACGCAGTATTTT; v_call: TRBV30; d_call: TRBD2; clone_size: -; j_call: TRBJ2-3
cdr3_aa: CASSAGPRDYGYTF; cdr3_nt: TGTGCCAGCAGCGCAGGGCCGAGGGACTATGGCTACACCTTC; v_call: TRBV6-1; d_call: -; clone_size: -; j_call: TRBJ1-2
cdr3_aa: CSASPGANEQFF; cdr3_nt: TGCAGTGCTAGTCCAGGGGCCAATGAGCAGTTCTTC; v_call: TRBV20-1; d_call: -; clone_size: -; j_call: TRBJ2-1
cdr3_aa: CASSLARRFGYTF; cdr3_nt: TGTGCCAGCAGTTTAGCGCGGAGGTTTGGCTACACCTTC; v_call: TRBV12-3/TRBV12-4; d_call: -; clone_size: few; j_call: TRBJ1-2
cdr3_aa: CASRRLGDRYEQYF; cdr3_nt: TGTGCCAGCAGACGTCTGGGCGATAGGTACGAGCAGTACTTC; v_call: TRBV11-2; d_call: -; clone_size: many; j_call: TRBJ2-7
cdr3_aa: CASIPPPTSGRVSYNEQFF; cdr3_nt: TGTGCCAGCATCCCCCCACCGACTAGCGGGAGGGTCTCCTACAATGAGCAGTTCTTC; v_call: TRBV28; d_call: TRBD2; clone_size: many; j_call: TRBJ2-1
cdr3_aa: CASSQGGIETQYF; cdr3_nt: TGTGCCAGCAGTCAAGGCGGGATCGAGACCCAGTACTTC; v_call: TRBV7-3; d_call: -; clone_size: many; j_call: TRBJ2-5
cdr3_aa: CASTYGDPRGANEKLFF; cdr3_nt: TGTGCCAGTACATATGGGGACCCTCGTGGGGCAAATGAAAAACTGTTTTTT; v_call: TRBV19; d_call: -; clone_size: -; j_call: TRBJ1-4
cdr3_aa: CASRSGGREQYF; cdr3_nt: TGTGCCAGCCGTAGCGGGGGACGAGAGCAGTACTTC; v_call: TRBV28; d_call: TRBD2; clone_size: many; j_call: TRBJ2-7
cdr3_aa: CASSDPPETQYF; cdr3_nt: TGTGCCAGCAGTGACCCCCCGGAGACCCAGTACTTC; v_call: TRBV2; d_call: -; clone_size: many; j_call: TRBJ2-5
cdr3_aa: CASSLGQRESHEQYF; cdr3_nt: TGTGCCAGCAGTTTAGGACAGCGGGAGTCTCACGAGCAGTACTTC; v_call: TRBV12-3/TRBV12-4; d_call: TRBD2; clone_size: -; j_call: TRBJ2-7
cdr3_aa: CASSEWGQENQPQHF; cdr3_nt: TGTGCCAGCAGTGAGTGGGGACAGGAAAATCAGCCCCAGCATTTT; v_call: TRBV2; d_call: TRBD1; clone_size: many; j_call: TRBJ1-5
cdr3_aa: CASSPASRDTGELFF; cdr3_nt: TGTGCCAGCAGCCCTGCGTCCAGGGACACCGGGGAGCTGTTTTTT; v_call: TRBV7-9; d_call: -; clone_size: many; j_call: TRBJ2-2
cdr3_aa: CASSLTDRLGAGELFF; cdr3_nt: TGTGCCAGCAGCTTAACTGATCGGTTAGGGGCCGGGGAGCTGTTTTTT; v_call: TRBV7-3; d_call: -; clone_size: -; j_call: TRBJ2-2
cdr3_aa: CASSSLRVTGELFF; cdr3_nt: TGTGCCAGCAGCTCCTTGAGGGTCACCGGGGAGCTGTTTTTT; v_call: TRBV7-8; d_call: -; clone_size: many; j_call: TRBJ2-2
cdr3_aa: CASSPAGTGPYNEQFF; cdr3_nt: TGTGCCAGCAGCCCAGCCGGAACAGGGCCCTACAATGAGCAGTTCTTC; v_call: TRBV7-9; d_call: -; clone_size: many; j_call: TRBJ2-1